This is a list of T cell receptor beta chains from one sample in a study of T cells in tuberculosis. Sequencing was performed with immunoSEQ multiplex PCR; in TCRdb, only in-frame clones are kept and a portion is missing. The sample has more than 35,000 clones, 90% to 95% seen once. The specimen sequenced was PBMCs. The receptor set was obtained from a donor aged 10-29 years with latent tuberculosis or without tuberculosis infection. Some clones in this sample may be carry-over from other donors' samples. The conserved cysteine and the conserved F or W are not part of the CDR3 here. Fields, in order: CDR3 length, V gene, J gene, CDR3 protein.

13	TRBV7-2	TRBJ1-1	ASSLSISGSTEAF
11	TRBV2	TRBJ1-3	ASTLYSGNTIY
12	TRBV19	TRBJ1-6	ASASDSFNSPLH
14	TRBV18	TRBJ2-2	ASSPPTPPDTGELF
10	TRBV30	TRBJ1-2	AWSVQGFGYT
10	TRBV6-5	TRBJ2-7	ASSRDRDEQY
12	TRBV15	TRBJ2-1	ATSRGGGGAQQF
13	TRBV27	TRBJ1-1	ASSLSGRGITEAF
11	TRBV29-1	TRBJ2-1	SVVRTGNNEQF
12	TRBV6-6	TRBJ2-1	ASSYGTAYNEQF
13	TRBV7-2	TRBJ1-2	ASSPPPGITYGYT
15	TRBV9	TRBJ1-1	ASSFSDRVVTNTEAF
11	TRBV9	TRBJ1-1	ASSLTVNTEAF
14	TRBV7-9	TRBJ1-3	ASSLEGQGSGNTIY
13	TRBV6-4	TRBJ2-1	ASSERAGGYNEQF
12	TRBV6-5	TRBJ2-7	ASSYSAGGYEQY
13	TRBV4-3	TRBJ2-7	ASSPSSTQGEEQY
13	TRBV19	TRBJ2-5	ASSLRLAYQETQY
12	TRBV6-4	TRBJ2-3	ASSDSNPGYTQY
13	TRBV5-4	TRBJ1-3	ASSRGQTGGNTIY
12	TRBV25-1	TRBJ1-1	ASRPSGQGTEAF
12	TRBV10-3	TRBJ1-1	AAREQGRDTEAF
11	TRBV30	TRBJ2-2	AGRTANTGELF
14	TRBV5-6	TRBJ1-1	ASSLGGTGRYTEAF
12	TRBV18	TRBJ2-7	ASSPSGGGYEQY
13	TRBV5-8	TRBJ1-5	ASSLEQGVWQPQH
11	TRBV7-2	TRBJ1-1	ASSFASQAEAF
12	TRBV6-5	TRBJ1-1	ASGPDRPNTEAF
13	TRBV5-1	TRBJ2-1	ASSFQGAGYDEQF
12	TRBV4-3	TRBJ2-5	ASSQETGPETQY
12	TRBV13	TRBJ2-1	ASSRDRDYNEQF
13	TRBV6-1	TRBJ1-5	ASTRDWWGNQPQH
13	TRBV7-2	TRBJ2-1	ASRSSYPPGNEQF
10	TRBV30	TRBJ2-2	AWSVQIGELF
13	TRBV19	TRBJ1-1	ASSIPRTANTEAF
12	TRBV19	TRBJ1-5	ASSTIGGGQPQH
11	TRBV5-6	TRBJ2-7	ASSDRGHNEQY
14	TRBV9	TRBJ2-1	ASSTRLASVRNEQF
12	TRBV19	TRBJ2-3	ASSTRLVTDTQY
14	TRBV19	TRBJ1-5	ASSISLSLQGQPQH
15	TRBV6-1	TRBJ2-5	ASSEEPPGTAQETQY
11	TRBV6-1	TRBJ2-5	ASRTGGQETQY
11	TRBV25-1	TRBJ2-1	ASLRGQGDEQF
10	TRBV12-5	TRBJ1-1	ASGPTYTEAF
11	TRBV27	TRBJ1-5	ASSLVRDQPQH
15	TRBV4-2	TRBJ2-3	ASSQDLTSGGGSTQY
13	TRBV5-8	TRBJ1-2	ASRSRQGANYGYT
14	TRBV27	TRBJ2-2	ASSWQGGPNTGELF
12	TRBV27	TRBJ2-1	ASTPGFNYNEQF
12	TRBV27	TRBJ1-6	ASSLSGGDSPLH